Here is one T cell receptor (beta chain) with its context. This may stem from a read error, because a much larger clone lies one nucleotide away. This record belongs to a study of CD8+CD57+ T cells in acquired aplastic anemia. Study background: On average, sorted CD4+ and CD8+ cells gave 3.2 ug of DNA.

Genomic DNA, the template, was used for profiling of the TCR beta VDJ and CDR3. TCRdb processed the reads anew with MiXCR; each CDR3 protein has one entry. This table holds more than 100,000 distinct CDR3 sequences, around 41% found once. Sample: sorted CD4+, CD8+, or CD8+CD57+ T cells (not recorded which) from PBMCs. The source is a human donor in good health, serving as a control.

DNA for the CDR3: TGTGCCAGCAGCTTAGATGGGGGCCTCTCTGAAAACACCATATATTTT. Amino acids: CASSLDGGLSENTIYF. The chain combines TRBV11-2 with TRBJ1-3; D is possibly TRBD1 (6 bases). The CDR3 consists of 16 residues. Germline V lookup: CDR1 SGHAT, CDR2 FQNNGV.